The 28 T cell receptor beta chains below come from one sample, sequenced in a study of T-cell reconstitution after alpha-beta-depleted transplantation in children. Unique molecular identifiers were incorporated when the TCRbeta library was constructed. From the PCR reads, TCRdb called clonotypes with MiXCR, one entry per CDR3 protein. Of 500,000 to 600,000 distinct CDR3 sequences listed, 18% are singletons. The source was PBMCs from the stem cell graft donor, collected from the stem cell graft. The receptors derive from a human donor who donated a stem cell graft to a child with acute lymphoblastic leukemia.

The chain combines TRBV11-1 with TRBJ1-4; TRBD1 is a possible D gene (6 bases). In germline, CDR1 is SGHAT, CDR2 FQDESV (reference sequence). V was pared by 4 bases and J by 10 bases, with 31 bases between. The CDR3 contains 19 residues. In nucleotides, the CDR3 is TGTGCCAGCAGCTCGAATAGACAGGACGAGACGGGATGGAGAGGAAAACTGTTTTTT. This codes for CASSSNRQDETGWRGKLFF.

CDR3 region: CASSLGGAPREQYF. DNA of the CDR3: TGTGCCAGCAGTTTGGGTGGGGCGCCGAGGGAGCAGTACTTC. The chain links TRBV27 to TRBJ2-7; D is perhaps TRBD1 (5 bases). The CDR3 covers 14 residues. The ends were cut back, 3 bases at V and 7 bases at J, with 16 bases in the middle. Germline V gives CDR1 MNHEY, CDR2 SMNVEV (reference sequence).

The chain uses TRBV5-1 and TRBJ2-1; TRBD2 aligns across 12 bases. The germline CDR1 and CDR2 sequences are SGHRS and YFSETQ. The J segment lost 6 bases and the V segment lost 4 bases, leaving 11 bases of the junction unmatched. The CDR3 covers 17 residues. The CDR3, as DNA: TGCGCCAGCAGCCCGCTCGGACTAGCGGGAATAGTCAATGAGCAGTTCTTC. This codes for CASSPLGLAGIVNEQFF.

This chain uses TRBV29-1 with TRBJ1-2, with unresolved D. The V and J ends lost 6 bases and 6 bases respectively, with 17 bases between them. This CDR3 has 13 residues. Germline V gene data show CDR1 as SQVTM and CDR2 as ANQGSEA. This CDR3 reads CSVPPGPFDGYTF. The DNA for the CDR3 is TGCAGCGTCCCGCCTGGGCCGTTCGATGGCTACACCTTC.

The V call is TRBV6-5, the J call TRBJ1-1; no definite D call. The CDR3 is 13 amino acids. The ends were cut back, 0 bases at V and 4 bases at J, with 6 bases in the middle. The germline V gene encodes CDR1 MNHEY and CDR2 SVGAGI. The CDR3 reads CASSYSATTEAFF. The CDR3 nucleotides are TGTGCCAGCAGTTACTCGGCGACCACTGAAGCTTTCTTT.

This clonotype was detected a few times. The chain recombines TRBV6-5 with TRBJ2-2; possibly TRBD1 for D (6 bases). V was cut by 2 bases and J by 0 bases, with 7 bases left in between. Germline CDR1 is MNHEY and CDR2 is SVGAGI. The length of the CDR3 is 15 residues. CDR3 DNA sequence: TGTGCCAGCAGTTACAGGACAGCGAACACCGGGGAGCTGTTTTTT. Its translation: CASSYRTANTGELFF.

This clonotype came up a few times. V is TRBV5-1 and J is TRBJ2-3; 15 nucleotides align to TRBD2. The CDR3 runs to 17 residues. Trimming took 3 bases from V and 4 from J; bases not matched to a gene: 6. The germline V gene encodes CDR1 SGHRS and CDR2 YFSETQ. For the CDR3, the DNA is TGCGCCAGCAGCTCGGGACTAGCGGGAGGTTTTTCAGATACGCAGTATTTT. It encodes CASSSGLAGGFSDTQYF.

This clonotype was seen a few times. The chain carries TRBV25-1 and TRBJ2-7; TRBD2 is a possible D gene (5 bases). The CDR3 sequence is 14 residues long. Germline lookup yields CDR1 MGHDK and CDR2 SYGVNS. V lost 9 bases, J lost 6 bases, and 21 bases lay in between. The CDR3 protein is CASTSRGLSREQYF. CDR3 sequence (DNA): TGTGCCAGTACTTCCCGGGGTCTCTCGCGCGAGCAGTACTTC.

This clonotype appeared a few times. The rearrangement joins TRBV14 to TRBJ2-1; 10 nucleotides agree with TRBD1. From germline, CDR1 is SGHDN and CDR2 FVKESK. V shed 3 bases, J shed 8 bases, and the junction held 13 bases outside the gene matches. This CDR3 spans 17 amino acids. The CDR3 sequence is CASSQRYRDRGKDEQFF. In DNA, the CDR3 is TGTGCCAGCAGCCAGAGATACCGGGACAGGGGTAAGGATGAGCAGTTCTTC.

The chain couples TRBV4-1 to TRBJ2-5, with TRBD2 matching over 11 bases. CDR1 and CDR2 from the germline V gene are MGHRA and YSYEKL. V shed 8 bases and J 2 bases; nucleotides not matched to a gene: 1. CDR3 length: 13 amino acids. The CDR3 here is CASGLAGQETQYF. In nucleotides, the CDR3 is TGCGCCAGCGGACTAGCGGGTCAAGAGACCCAGTACTTC.

This clonotype came up a few times. The rearrangement uses TRBV30 and TRBJ2-7, with 7 bases identical to TRBD2. The length of the CDR3 is 12 residues. V shed 4 bases, J shed 3 bases, and the junction held 3 bases outside the gene matches. Germline V gene lookup returns CDR1 GTSNPN and CDR2 SVGIG (reference sequence). The CDR3 spells CAWNPSGYEQYF. Here the CDR3 DNA reads TGTGCCTGGAACCCTAGCGGCTACGAGCAGTACTTC.

There are a few counts of this clonotype. This rearrangement joins TRBV6-1 to TRBJ1-4, with 8 bases lining up with TRBD1. Unmatched junction bases numbered 9, after V lost 6 bases and J lost 6 bases. The CDR3 length is 15 residues. Germline V lookup: CDR1 MNHNS, CDR2 SASEGT. DNA of the CDR3: TGTGCCAGCAGCCTCTCGACAGGGGAGGATGAAAAACTGTTTTTT. This codes for CASSLSTGEDEKLFF.

This clonotype has only one observation. The chain couples TRBV18 to TRBJ2-7; 10 nucleotides agree with TRBD1. The CDR3 runs 15 residues. V shed 3 bases and J 6 bases; nucleotides not matched to a gene: 8. Germline CDR1 is KGHSH and CDR2 is LQKENI. The CDR3 is CASSPDGTGVGEQYF. In DNA form, the CDR3 reads TGTGCCAGCTCACCCGACGGGACAGGGGTTGGCGAGCAGTACTTC.

J is TRBJ1-6 and V is TRBV20-1; maybe TRBD1 (5 bases). The germline V gene has CDR1 DFQATT and CDR2 SNEGSKA (reference sequence). The CDR3 is 14 amino acids. Trimming took off 3 bases at V and 9 bases at J, with 15 bases between the two ends. Here the CDR3 DNA reads TGCAGTGCTAGTGGCCCCCCGCAGGGTTCACCCCTCCACTTT. It yields the protein CSASGPPQGSPLHF.

The J gene is TRBJ2-7, the V gene TRBV5-1; 8 bases agree with TRBD1. Germline V CDR1 and CDR2: SGHRS, YFSETQ. The J segment lost 5 bases and the V segment lost 3 bases, leaving 7 bases of the junction unmatched. This CDR3 comprises 14 residues. The CDR3 spells CASSSYDRGHEQYF. The CDR3, as DNA: TGCGCCAGCAGCTCCTACGACAGGGGTCACGAGCAGTACTTC. The full variable domain, its missing parts supplied by reference TRBV5-1 and TRBJ2-7, is KAGVTQTPRYLIKTRGQQVTLSCSPISGHRSVSWYQQTPGQGLQFLFEYFSETQRNKGNFPGRFSGRQFSNSRSEMNVSTLELGDSALYLCASSSYDRGHEQYFGPGTRLTVT.

This clonotype came up a few times. J is TRBJ1-1 and V is TRBV24-1, with D possibly being TRBD1 (6 bases). CDR1 KGHDR and CDR2 SFDVKD come from the germline V gene. The ends were cut back, 8 bases at V and 5 bases at J, with 17 bases in the middle. The CDR3 loop spans 14 amino acids. This CDR3 is CATMEGGRGTEAFF. DNA of the CDR3: TGTGCCACCATGGAGGGCGGCAGGGGAACTGAAGCTTTCTTT.

The V call is TRBV5-1, the J call TRBJ2-7; D gene ambiguous. CDR1 SGHRS and CDR2 YFSETQ come from the germline V gene. V shed 3 bases and J shed 3 bases, with 13 bases lying between them. The CDR3 consists of 14 residues. This chain's CDR3 is CASSSVGPIYEQYF. CDR3 in DNA: TGCGCCAGCAGCTCGGTCGGCCCGATCTACGAGCAGTACTTC. Complete variable domain (other parts from reference TRBV5-1 and TRBJ2-7): KAGVTQTPRYLIKTRGQQVTLSCSPISGHRSVSWYQQTPGQGLQFLFEYFSETQRNKGNFPGRFSGRQFSNSRSEMNVSTLELGDSALYLCASSSVGPIYEQYFGPGTRLTVT.

This clonotype has ten or more counts. The chain joins TRBV5-1 to TRBJ2-1; 15 bases align to TRBD2. Germline V lookup: CDR1 SGHRS, CDR2 YFSETQ. The CDR3 is 15 residues long. V shed 3 bases and J 7 bases; nucleotides not matched to a gene: 2. The CDR3 region is CASSWTSGRGNEQFF. CDR3 bases: TGCGCCAGCAGCTGGACTAGCGGGAGGGGAAATGAGCAGTTCTTC.

The chain is built from TRBV7-9 and TRBJ2-3; D is unclear. Per germline, CDR1 SEHNR and CDR2 FQNEAQ (reference sequence). The CDR3 is 15 amino acids. V was pared by 5 bases and J by 1 base, with 13 bases between. Here the CDR3 DNA reads TGTGCCAGCAGCCTAAGGACGGCAGGCACAGATACGCAGTATTTT. Amino acids: CASSLRTAGTDTQYF.

The sample holds a few counts of this clonotype. V usage is TRBV5-1 and J usage is TRBJ1-5; D gene unclear. This CDR3 is built from 15 residues. Germline assignment: CDR1 SGHRS and CDR2 YFSETQ. Trimming took 0 bases from V and 3 from J, leaving 10 bases between them. This CDR3 is CASSLGESDNQPQHF. The CDR3 nucleotides are TGCGCCAGCAGCTTGGGTGAGTCCGACAATCAGCCCCAGCATTTT.

This clonotype showed up just a few times. This rearrangement joins TRBV6-6 to TRBJ2-7, with no clear D. With 2 bases removed from V and 3 bases from J, the gap between germline ends came to 8 bases. The germline gives CDR1 MNHNY, CDR2 SVGAGI (reference sequence). The CDR3 contains 13 residues. The CDR3 here is CASSYAPIYEQYF. CDR3 sequence (DNA): TGTGCCAGCAGTTACGCGCCTATCTACGAGCAGTACTTC.

This clonotype was counted a few times. The gene calls are TRBV9 and TRBJ2-7; either TRBD1 or TRBD2 may fit D (5 bases each). The CDR3 runs to 13 residues. Germline CDR1 is SGDLS and CDR2 is YYNGEE. Trimming took off 3 bases at V and 7 bases at J, with 14 bases between the two ends. The CDR3 bases are TGTGCCAGCAGCGATGACCGGGGCCCTGAGCAGTACTTC. Its translation is CASSDDRGPEQYF.

The gene calls are TRBV9 and TRBJ1-3; unclear D gene. With 0 bases removed from V and 0 bases from J, the gap between germline ends came to 7 bases. The CDR3 has 15 residues. Germline lookup yields CDR1 SGDLS and CDR2 YYNGEE. CDR3: CASSVGYSSGNTIYF. CDR3 DNA sequence: TGTGCCAGCAGCGTAGGCTACAGCTCTGGAAACACCATATATTTT.

The J gene is TRBJ1-1, the V gene TRBV29-1; the match to TRBD1 covers 7 bases. CDR1 and CDR2 (germline): SQVTM, ANQGSEA. This CDR3 is 15 amino acids long. J gave up 4 bases and V 2 bases, and 10 bases lay outside the gene matches. The CDR3 reads CSVERPPPGGTEAFF. DNA of the CDR3: TGCAGCGTTGAAAGGCCCCCTCCAGGGGGCACTGAAGCTTTCTTT. Full variable domain (rest looked up from reference TRBV29-1 and TRBJ1-1): SAVISQKPSRDICQRGTSLTIQCQVDSQVTMMFWYRQQPGQSLTLIATANQGSEATYESGFVIDKFPISRPNLTFSTLTVSNMSPEDSSIYLCSVERPPPGGTEAFFGQGTRLTVV.

The rearrangement links TRBV9 to TRBJ2-7; 11 nucleotides line up with TRBD1. Germline CDR1 reads SGDLS; CDR2 reads YYNGEE. V was pared by 3 bases and J by 4 bases, with 6 bases of the junction left unmatched. There are 15 residues in the CDR3. The CDR3 sequence: CASSGTGTGGYEQYF. The DNA for the CDR3 is TGTGCCAGCAGCGGAACCGGGACAGGGGGTTACGAGCAGTACTTC.

The V call is TRBV7-9, the J call TRBJ1-1; no reliable D call. Germline V gene sequence: CDR1 SEHNR, CDR2 FQNEAQ (reference sequence). V was pared by 5 bases and J by 10 bases, with 11 bases between. The CDR3 runs to 11 residues. The CDR3 reads CASSLIPGAFF. The DNA for the CDR3 is TGTGCCAGCAGCCTGATCCCAGGAGCTTTCTTT.

The chain carries TRBV6-5 and TRBJ2-7, with unresolved D. With 0 bases removed from V and 2 bases from J, the gap between germline ends came to 5 bases. Germline V gene lookup returns CDR1 MNHEY and CDR2 SVGAGI. CDR3 length equals 13 residues. CDR3 in DNA: TGTGCCAGCAGTTACTCGAACACCTACGAGCAGTACTTC. Translating gives CASSYSNTYEQYF.

The chain carries TRBV4-1 and TRBJ2-7; D ambiguous. With 1 base removed from V and 3 bases from J, the gap between germline ends came to 10 bases. The germline CDR1 and CDR2 sequences are MGHRA and YSYEKL. The length of the CDR3 is 14 residues. In nucleotides, the CDR3 is TGCGCCAGCAGCCAAGCATCGCCGAGCTACGAGCAGTACTTC. Amino acids: CASSQASPSYEQYF.